This entry lists 23 T cell receptor beta chains sequenced from one sample in a study of OX40 agonist ivuxolimab in advanced cancers. TCRdb keeps only in-frame clones here, not all; method: immunoSEQ multiplex PCR. The repertoire holds 70,000 to 100,000 clones, with around 84% as singletons. The sample was CD4+ or CD8+ T cells sorted from blood, taken in a trial of the OX40 agonist ivuxolimab. All receptors come from an adult with an advanced solid tumor such as melanoma, head and neck, liver or kidney cancer.

This chain links TRBV10-2 with TRBJ2-3, with D possibly being TRBD2 (7 bases). V lost 11 bases, J lost 0 bases, and 12 bases lay in between. The CDR3 length is 13 residues. Germline V gene data show CDR1 as WSHSY and CDR2 as SAAADI. The CDR3 sequence is CASRGGSTDTQYF. The CDR3 region has the DNA TGCGCCTCTAGGGGGGGGAGCACAGATACGCAGTATTTT.

The gene calls are TRBV29-1 and TRBJ1-2, with D hard to call. This CDR3 has 13 residues. CDR1 is SQVTM and CDR2 is ANQGSEA in the germline V gene. The germline V and J ends were trimmed by 0 bases and 4 bases, with 9 bases remaining between them. This chain's CDR3 is CSVEDPALYGYTF. As DNA, the CDR3 is TGCAGCGTTGAAGATCCAGCGCTCTATGGCTACACCTTC.

This clone was seen just once. The chain combines TRBV29-1 with TRBJ2-1; D gene ambiguous. Trimming left V 6 bases short and J 4 bases short, with 10 bases between. Germline lookup yields CDR1 SQVTM and CDR2 ANQGSEA. The CDR3 runs to 12 residues. The CDR3 reads CSVSAPYNEQFF. CDR3 DNA sequence: TGCAGCGTCTCCGCGCCGTACAATGAGCAGTTCTTC.

There are a few counts of this clone. V gene TRBV2 combines with J gene TRBJ2-7, with D uncertain. V was shortened by 5 bases and J by 2 bases, with 10 bases between the two germline ends. The CDR3 is 13 amino acids. Germline CDR1 reads SNHLY; CDR2 reads FYNNEI. The CDR3 loop reads CASSWSATYEQYF. CDR3 DNA: TGTGCCAGCAGTTGGTCTGCTACCTACGAGCAGTACTTC.

The chain employs TRBV2 and TRBJ2-3; D may be TRBD1 (5 bases). CDR1 is SNHLY and CDR2 is FYNNEI in the germline V gene. This CDR3 spans 12 amino acids. The ends were cut back, 6 bases at V and 6 bases at J, with 10 bases in the middle. CDR3 in DNA: TGTGCCAGCAGCGACTCAGGGGATACGCAGTATTTT. Its translation: CASSDSGDTQYF.

J is TRBJ1-1 and V is TRBV10-2; TRBD1 might be the D (5 bases). Trimming pared 6 bases from V and 6 bases from J, leaving 14 bases between. Germline V lookup: CDR1 WSHSY, CDR2 SAAADI. This CDR3 region has 13 residues. The DNA for the CDR3 is TGCGCCAGCAGGTATAGGGGCTGGGCTGAAGCTTTCTTT. It encodes CASRYRGWAEAFF.

This clone was counted only a few times. V and J are TRBV5-1 and TRBJ1-3; 7 positions agree with TRBD1. J lost 4 bases, V lost 0 bases, and 7 bases had no gene match. CDR3 length equals 16 residues. Germline V CDR1 and CDR2: SGHRS, YFSETQ. Here the CDR3 DNA reads TGCGCCAGCAGCTTGGCCGGGACAGAACGGGGAAACACCATATATTTT. Its protein is CASSLAGTERGNTIYF.

This chain joins TRBV18 and TRBJ2-3, with TRBD1 matching 7 bases. From germline, CDR1 is KGHSH and CDR2 LQKENI. V gave up 2 bases and J gave up 5 bases; unmatched junction bases: 4. The CDR3 is made up of 14 amino acids. The DNA of the CDR3 is TGTGCCAGCTCACCAATGGCAGGGGGAGATACGCAGTATTTT. It is translated as CASSPMAGGDTQYF. The whole variable domain, filled in from reference TRBV18 and TRBJ2-3, reads NAGVMQNPRHLVRRRGQEARLRCSPMKGHSHVYWYRQLPEEGLKFMVYLQKENIIDESGMPKERFSAEFPKEGPSILRIQQVVRGDSAAYFCASSPMAGGDTQYFGPGTRLTVL.

The V call is TRBV7-6, the J call TRBJ2-3; no clear D gene. The V gene lost 6 bases and the J gene lost 0 bases, with 10 bases spanning the gap. The CDR3 has 14 residues. Germline values: CDR1 SGHVS, CDR2 FNYEAQ. CDR3 protein: CASRQMTSTDTQYF. CDR3 in DNA: TGTGCCAGCAGGCAGATGACCAGCACAGATACGCAGTATTTT.

The chain couples TRBV14 to TRBJ2-3; D unclear. Germline lookup yields CDR1 SGHDN and CDR2 FVKESK. There are 12 residues in the CDR3. V was trimmed by 0 bases and J by 3 bases, leaving 1 base between them. CDR3 coding DNA: TGTGCCAGCAGCCAAGAAACAGATACGCAGTATTTT. Translated, it gives CASSQETDTQYF.

The chain uses TRBV9 and TRBJ1-2, with D possibly TRBD1 on 5 matching bases. The length of the CDR3 is 15 residues. Trimming left V 3 bases short and J 0 bases short, with 12 bases between. Germline CDR1 SGDLS, CDR2 YYNGEE. The CDR3 region has the DNA TGTGCCAGCAGCGCCCGGGACGGCGCTAACTATGGCTACACCTTC. It translates to CASSARDGANYGYTF. Together with reference TRBV9 and TRBJ1-2, the CDR3 gives the full variable domain: DSGVTQTPKHLITATGQRVTLRCSPRSGDLSVYWYQQSLDQGLQFLIQYYNGEERAKGNILERFSAQQFPDLHSELNLSSLELGDSALYFCASSARDGANYGYTFGSGTRLTVV.

J is TRBJ1-5 and V is TRBV11-2, with D perhaps matching TRBD1 (5 bases). This CDR3 spans 16 amino acids. Germline CDR1 is SGHAT and CDR2 is FQNNGV. V lost 2 bases and J lost 0, with 11 bases in between. The CDR3 DNA reads as TGTGCCAGCAGCTTACTTGGGGGTAATAGCAATCAGCCCCAGCATTTT. It specifies CASSLLGGNSNQPQHF.

This chain uses TRBV5-1 with TRBJ1-2; 9 nucleotides agree with TRBD1. CDR3 size: 13 residues. The junction had 5 bases not matched to a gene; V was cut back by 4 bases and J by 7 bases. Germline loops: CDR1 SGHRS, CDR2 YFSETQ. CDR3 protein: CASSGGQGGGYTF. In DNA, the CDR3 is TGCGCCAGCAGCGGGGGACAGGGTGGTGGCTACACCTTC.

The V gene is TRBV18, the J gene TRBJ2-3; the D gene is possibly TRBD1 (5 bases). CDR3 length: 12 residues. Germline V lookup: CDR1 KGHSH, CDR2 LQKENI. Trimming left V 11 bases short and J 0 bases short, with 9 bases between. The CDR3 coding sequence is TGTGCCGGGGCCCTAAGCACAGATACGCAGTATTTT. Its translation is CAGALSTDTQYF.

V is TRBV30 and J is TRBJ2-7; a weak D match, TRBD1 (6 bases). Germline values: CDR1 GTSNPN, CDR2 SVGIG (reference sequence). Trimming cost V 0 bases and J 2 bases, with 8 bases left between them. This CDR3 region has 13 residues. The CDR3 is CAWSVQGTYEQYF. The CDR3 bases are TGTGCCTGGAGTGTACAGGGCACCTACGAGCAGTACTTC.

The chain links TRBV5-4 to TRBJ1-2; D remains unclear. Germline V gives CDR1 SGHNT, CDR2 YYREEE (reference sequence). This CDR3 has 13 residues. V dropped 10 bases and J dropped 1 base, with 14 bases sitting between them. Here the CDR3 DNA reads TGTGCCTTCAGCCAAGGAGTTAACTATGGCTACACCTTC. It encodes CAFSQGVNYGYTF.

This chain connects TRBV11-2 to TRBJ1-1; the D gene is possibly TRBD1 (5 bases). Germline CDR1 is SGHAT and CDR2 is FQNNGV. CDR3 size: 16 residues. Trimming left V 3 bases short and J 5 bases short, with 19 bases between. The CDR3 sequence is CASSLVWGIRSTEAFF. CDR3 DNA sequence: TGTGCCAGCAGCTTGGTCTGGGGCATAAGGTCTACTGAAGCTTTCTTT.

The chain couples TRBV5-1 to TRBJ2-7; 8 nucleotides line up with TRBD2. This CDR3 has 13 residues. V shed 5 bases and J 2 bases; nucleotides not matched to a gene: 3. Germline V lookup: CDR1 SGHRS, CDR2 YFSETQ. The CDR3 DNA reads as TGCGCCAGCAGAGCGGGAGAACCCTACGAGCAGTACTTC. This codes for CASRAGEPYEQYF.

The chain has TRBV28 and TRBJ1-4, with D possibly being TRBD1 (5 bases). Per the germline V gene, CDR1 is MDHEN and CDR2 is SYDVKM. Trimming pared 7 bases from V and 0 bases from J, leaving 18 bases between. The CDR3 is 17 amino acids. CDR3 residues: CASTLGGDLATNEKLFF. The CDR3 DNA reads TGTGCCAGCACCTTGGGAGGGGATCTTGCAACTAATGAAAAACTGTTTTTT.

V usage is TRBV5-1 and J usage is TRBJ2-1; maybe TRBD2 (6 bases). V lost 5 bases, J lost 7 bases, and 16 bases lay in between. CDR3 size: 14 residues. From germline, CDR1 is SGHRS and CDR2 YFSETQ. The CDR3 DNA follows: TGCGCCAGCAGGTCATGGGACTCACAGAATGAGCAGTTCTTC. This codes for CASRSWDSQNEQFF.

CDR3 loop: CASSSPGGTNYEQYF. CDR3 bases: TGTGCCAGCAGCTCCCCCGGGGGAACGAACTACGAGCAGTACTTC. The chain links TRBV5-5 to TRBJ2-7, with D maybe TRBD2 (6 bases). The CDR3 runs 15 residues. The V gene's germline CDR1 is SGHKS and CDR2 YYEKEE (reference sequence). V lost 3 bases and J lost 3, with 16 bases in between.

The chain joins TRBV19 to TRBJ1-2, with D perhaps TRBD1 (6 bases). Trimming cost V 7 bases and J 7 bases, with 19 bases left between them. The CDR3 spans 14 residues. The V gene's germline CDR1 is LNHDA and CDR2 SQIVND (reference sequence). The CDR3 here is CASNPSWGPIGYTF. The CDR3 DNA sequence: TGTGCCAGTAACCCTTCCTGGGGGCCTATTGGCTACACCTTC. Variable domain in full (rest from reference TRBV19 and TRBJ1-2): DGGITQSPKYLFRKEGQNVTLSCEQNLNHDAMYWYRQDPGQGLRLIYYSQIVNDFQKGDIAEGYSVSREKKESFPLTVTSAQKNPTAFYLCASNPSWGPIGYTFGSGTRLTVV.

The V call is TRBV7-3, the J call TRBJ2-3; 9 positions agree with TRBD2. CDR3 length: 15 residues. CDR1 is SGHTA, CDR2 FQGTGA, per germline. V was pared by 4 bases and J by 5 bases, with 7 bases of the junction left unmatched. In DNA, the CDR3 is TGTGCCAGCAGCTATAGCGGGAGCGATTTAGATACGCAGTATTTT. Translated, it gives CASSYSGSDLDTQYF.